The clone carrying this TCR beta chain was counted between two and nine times. Amplification of TCR beta CDR3 regions was performed using RNA transcripts as template. Using the HTBI primer set, a first-round RT-PCR was run on the TCR CDR3. MiXCR, run by TCRdb on the multiplex PCR reads, gives a single entry per CDR3 protein. Of 300,000 to 400,000 distinct CDR3 sequences in the sample, 15% to 20% were seen once. The entry originates in a study of T cells in Graves' hyperthyroidism and ophthalmopathy. This CDR3 contains 17 residues. In germline, CDR1 is LGHNT, CDR2 FRNRAP. The trim removed 5 bases at V and 5 bases at J, leaving 15 bases unmatched.

The V and J genes are TRBV12-5 and TRBJ2-5, with TRBD2 identical over 9 bases. Sequenced input: blood. This TCR was recovered from a woman in her fifties or sixties with Graves' hyperthyroidism. The CDR3 DNA reads as TGTGCTAGTGGTGTAGCTAGCGGGGTGGAGCTCGTGGAGACCCAGTACTTC. Its translation: CASGVASGVELVETQYF.